The text below deals with one TCR beta chain. This clonotype was counted between two and nine times. Its antigen is still unknown. No base-level quality is on record; no much larger clone is a single base apart. The CDR3 spans 16 residues, from the cysteine through the phenylalanine. Here the CDR3 DNA is all that survives: 48 bases in frame from base 1. V is cut back by 4 bases and J by 4 bases, with 6 bases in the junction unmatched. From the germline V gene, CDR1 is MNHEY and CDR2 is SVGAGI. To prepare the library, RT-PCR was applied. TCRdb records Illumina HiSeq 2500 as the sequencer. The public reads were reprocessed in TCRdb via fastp at Q25 and MiXCR, keeping in-frame beta chains. For every CDR3 protein sequence, its rows merge into one entry that carries the most common genes and DNA. The sample yields under 750,000 distinct CDR3 sequences; approximately 10% were counted once. In total, the top ten clones hold roughly a tenth of the sample.

The source of the sample is a study of response to subunit inactivated influenza vaccine (dated by TCRdb to between 2017 and 2018). Study-wide context: The study used deep quantitative T cell receptor repertoire profiling to track responses to a trivalent subunit inactivated influenza vaccine. Findings and caveats that apply to the study as a whole: The authors suggested that each seasonal influenza vaccination may recruit only a limited number of new T cells.

This TCR derives from a man aged 50-59 years who received an inactivated influenza vaccine. Donor details come from another sample of the same person, matched by shared clones. The rearrangement combines TRBV6-5 with TRBJ2-2, and 10 bases in between align with TRBD1. This sample comprised PBMCs from blood, obtained on the day of vaccination. The CDR3 loop reads CASSLDRGQSTGELFF. In nucleotide form, the sequence is TGTGCCAGCAGTTTAGACAGGGGGCAAAGCACCGGGGAGCTGTTTTTT.